This T cell receptor beta chain was identified in a study of cytomegalovirus exposure and HLA in healthy donors. Findings of the study overall: The study carried out a later analysis of TCR beta sequences. It associated around 17,000 of them with specific HLA alleles at a false discovery rate of 0.05. In a later analysis, TCR association rates varied by HLA locus: DRB1 most, HLA-C fewest. Some V segments could not be told apart, so they were left out, TRBV6-2 and TRBV6-3 among them.

On this clone: Its antigen is not identified.

Looked up from germline, CDR1 is SGHTA and CDR2 is FQGNSA. V gave up 7 bases and J gave up 7 bases, with 14 bases separating them. The CDR3 has 13 amino acids. The PCR contained 60 Vbeta and 13 Jbeta primers. Method: immunoSEQ multiplex PCR; TCRdb's copy keeps in-frame clones and lacks some. This table has almost 200,000 clones, around 78% appearing once. This receptor was obtained from a man aged 25-45 years in good health and CMV-seronegative. The sample taken for sequencing was PBMCs. The rearrangement joins TRBV7-2 to TRBJ2-4, with D possibly being TRBD2 (5 bases). The CDR3, as DNA: TGTGCCAGCACCACGGACTTCCCCAACATTCAGTACTTC. This sequence encodes CASTTDFPNIQYF.